The 6 T cell receptor beta chains below all came from one sample that was sequenced in a study of blood T cells in healthy people across ages. A second PCR, run for roughly 6 to 11 cycles, used a sample-barcoded 5' primer plus a J-beta primer mix. MiXCR, run by TCRdb on the 5' RACE reads, gives a single entry per CDR3 protein. The table includes approximately 1.5 million distinct CDR3 sequences, around 36% detected once. The specimen sequenced was blood. Source of these receptors: a woman aged 25 to 39 in good health.

The gene calls are TRBV29-1 and TRBJ2-7, with a possible D match to TRBD1 (5 bases). V was cut by 0 bases and J by 4 bases, with 10 bases left in between. This CDR3 is 13 amino acids long. Germline V gene lookup returns CDR1 SQVTM and CDR2 ANQGSEA. The CDR3 sequence is CSVEDAGRYEQYF. The DNA of the CDR3 is TGCAGCGTTGAAGACGCAGGGCGTTACGAGCAGTACTTC.

This chain links TRBV27 with TRBJ1-2, with D tentatively TRBD1 (5 bases). This CDR3 spans 14 amino acids. Trimming pared 5 bases from V and 2 bases from J, leaving 12 bases between. The V gene's germline CDR1 is MNHEY and CDR2 SMNVEV (reference sequence). In DNA, the CDR3 is TGTGCCAGCAGTCCATCCAGGGAAAACTATGGCTACACCTTC. It codes for CASSPSRENYGYTF.

The rearrangement uses TRBV27 and TRBJ1-2; no clear D. V was trimmed by 5 bases and J by 6 bases, leaving 7 bases between them. This CDR3 comprises 11 residues. Germline CDR1 MNHEY, CDR2 SMNVEV (reference sequence). CDR3 loop: CASSPSNGYTF. In nucleotides, the CDR3 is TGTGCCAGCAGTCCAAGTAATGGCTACACCTTC.

This clonotype appeared a single time. The CDR3 nucleotides read TGTGCCAGCAGCTTAGGCCTCGCGGTGGGCTCCTACGAGCAGTACTTC. Its protein is CASSLGLAVGSYEQYF. V gene TRBV13 combines with J gene TRBJ2-7; D is undetermined. This CDR3 contains 16 residues. Germline CDR1 reads PRHDT; CDR2 reads FYEKMQ (reference sequence). V gave up 0 bases and J gave up 0 bases, with 12 bases separating them.

This chain links TRBV4-1 with TRBJ2-7; no clear D gene. The length of the CDR3 is 16 residues. Trimming took 1 base from V and 0 from J, leaving 13 bases between them. The V gene's germline CDR1 is MGHRA and CDR2 YSYEKL. The CDR3 reads CASSQVSSRTSYEQYF. Here the CDR3 DNA reads TGCGCCAGCAGCCAAGTCAGCAGCCGGACCTCCTACGAGCAGTACTTC.

The CDR3 DNA reads as TGCAGTGCTACCACCAGGAGAGGAGAGACCCAGTACTTC. It is translated as CSATTRRGETQYF. The chain links TRBV20-1 to TRBJ2-5; no reliable D call. This CDR3 has 13 amino acids. Trimming took 4 bases from V and 4 from J, leaving 13 bases between them. Germline V gene sequence: CDR1 DFQATT, CDR2 SNEGSKA (reference sequence).